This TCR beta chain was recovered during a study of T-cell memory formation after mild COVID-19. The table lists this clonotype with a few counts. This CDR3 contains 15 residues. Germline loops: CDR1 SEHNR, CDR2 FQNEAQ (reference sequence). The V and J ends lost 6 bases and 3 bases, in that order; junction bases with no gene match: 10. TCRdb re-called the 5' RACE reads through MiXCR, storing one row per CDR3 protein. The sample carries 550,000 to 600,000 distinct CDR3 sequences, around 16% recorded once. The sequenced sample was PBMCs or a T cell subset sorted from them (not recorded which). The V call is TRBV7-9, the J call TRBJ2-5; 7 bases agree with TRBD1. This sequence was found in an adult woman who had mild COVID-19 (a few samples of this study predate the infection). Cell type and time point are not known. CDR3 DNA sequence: TGTGCCAGCAGACATGCTGGGACAGTAGAAGAGACCCAGTACTTC. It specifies CASRHAGTVEETQYF.